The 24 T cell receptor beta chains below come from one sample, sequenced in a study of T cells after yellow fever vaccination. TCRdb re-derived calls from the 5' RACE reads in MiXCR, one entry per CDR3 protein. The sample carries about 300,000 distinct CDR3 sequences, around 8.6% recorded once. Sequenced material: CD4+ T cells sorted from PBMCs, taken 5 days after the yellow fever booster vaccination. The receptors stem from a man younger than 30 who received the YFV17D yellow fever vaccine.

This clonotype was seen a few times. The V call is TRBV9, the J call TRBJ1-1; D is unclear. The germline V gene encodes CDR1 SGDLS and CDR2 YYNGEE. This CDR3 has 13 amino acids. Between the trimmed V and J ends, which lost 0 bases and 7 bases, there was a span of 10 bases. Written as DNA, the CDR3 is TGTGCCAGCAGCGTAGCTGTAGGAGTTGAAGCTTTCTTT. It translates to CASSVAVGVEAFF.

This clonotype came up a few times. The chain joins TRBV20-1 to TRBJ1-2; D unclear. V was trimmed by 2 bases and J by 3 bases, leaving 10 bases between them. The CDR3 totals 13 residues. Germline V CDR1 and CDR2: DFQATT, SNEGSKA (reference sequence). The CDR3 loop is CSARPGMDYGYTF. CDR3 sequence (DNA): TGCAGTGCTAGACCGGGGATGGACTATGGCTACACCTTC.

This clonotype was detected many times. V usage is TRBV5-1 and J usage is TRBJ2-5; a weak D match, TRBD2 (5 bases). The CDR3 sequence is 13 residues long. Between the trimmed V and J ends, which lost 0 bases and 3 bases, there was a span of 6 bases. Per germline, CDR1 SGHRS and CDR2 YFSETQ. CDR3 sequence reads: CASSLAGKETQYF. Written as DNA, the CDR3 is TGCGCCAGCAGCTTGGCCGGGAAAGAGACCCAGTACTTC.

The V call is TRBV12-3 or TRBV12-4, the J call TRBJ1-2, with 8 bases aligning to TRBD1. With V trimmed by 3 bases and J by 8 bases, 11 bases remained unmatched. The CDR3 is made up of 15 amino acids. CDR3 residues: CASSLPARQGRGYTF. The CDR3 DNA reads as TGTGCCAGCAGTTTGCCCGCTCGACAGGGGCGCGGCTACACCTTC.

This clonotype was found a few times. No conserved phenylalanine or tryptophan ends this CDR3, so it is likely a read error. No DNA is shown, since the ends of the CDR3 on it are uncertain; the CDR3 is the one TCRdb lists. CDR3 protein: CASSLESPIV. The rearrangement joins TRBV7-9 to TRBJ2-1. Germline CDR1 and CDR2: SEHNR and FQNEAQ (reference sequence). The length of the CDR3 is 10 amino acids, counting both ends.

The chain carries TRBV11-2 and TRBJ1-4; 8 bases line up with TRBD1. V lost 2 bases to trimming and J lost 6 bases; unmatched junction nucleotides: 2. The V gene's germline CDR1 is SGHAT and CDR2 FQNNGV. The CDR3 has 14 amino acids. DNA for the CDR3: TGTGCCAGCAGCTTAACGGGACAGGATGAAAAACTGTTTTTT. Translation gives CASSLTGQDEKLFF.

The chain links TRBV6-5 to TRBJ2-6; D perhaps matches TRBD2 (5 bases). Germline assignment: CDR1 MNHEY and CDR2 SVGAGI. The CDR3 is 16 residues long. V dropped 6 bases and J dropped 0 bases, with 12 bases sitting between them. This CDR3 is CASRDSPSSGANVLTF. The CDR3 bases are TGTGCCAGCAGGGACTCCCCAAGCTCTGGGGCCAACGTCCTGACTTTC.

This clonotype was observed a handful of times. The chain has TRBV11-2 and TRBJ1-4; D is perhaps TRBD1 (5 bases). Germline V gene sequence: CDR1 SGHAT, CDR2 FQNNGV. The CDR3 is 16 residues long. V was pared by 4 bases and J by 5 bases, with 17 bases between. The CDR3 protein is CASSYKMTAKNEKLFF. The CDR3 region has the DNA TGTGCCAGCAGCTACAAAATGACAGCTAAAAATGAAAAACTGTTTTTT.

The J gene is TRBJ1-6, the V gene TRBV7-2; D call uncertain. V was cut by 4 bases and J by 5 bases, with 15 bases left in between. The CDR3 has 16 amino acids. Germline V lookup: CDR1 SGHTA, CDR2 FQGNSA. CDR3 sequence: CASSSRAATNNSPLHF. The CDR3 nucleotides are TGTGCCAGCAGCTCCCGGGCCGCTACGAATAATTCACCCCTCCACTTT.

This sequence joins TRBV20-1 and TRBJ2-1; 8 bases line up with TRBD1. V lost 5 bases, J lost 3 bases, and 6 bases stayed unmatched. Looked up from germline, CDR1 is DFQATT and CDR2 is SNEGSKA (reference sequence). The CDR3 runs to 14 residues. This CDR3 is CSAYDRGIYNEQFF. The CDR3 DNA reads TGCAGTGCTTACGACAGGGGCATCTACAATGAGCAGTTCTTC.

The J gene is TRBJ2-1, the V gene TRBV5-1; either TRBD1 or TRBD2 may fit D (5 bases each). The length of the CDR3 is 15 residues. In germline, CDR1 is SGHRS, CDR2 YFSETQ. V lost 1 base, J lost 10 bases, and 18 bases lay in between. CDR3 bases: TGCGCCAGCAGCTTGTACCGGGACGGTGCTCGGGAGCAGTTCTTC. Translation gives CASSLYRDGAREQFF.

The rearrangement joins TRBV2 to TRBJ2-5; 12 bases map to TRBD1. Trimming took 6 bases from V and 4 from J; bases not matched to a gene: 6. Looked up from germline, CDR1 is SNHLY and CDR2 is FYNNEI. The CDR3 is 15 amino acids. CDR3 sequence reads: CASRGTGGLRETQYF. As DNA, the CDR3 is TGTGCCAGCAGGGGGACAGGGGGCCTCCGAGAGACCCAGTACTTC.

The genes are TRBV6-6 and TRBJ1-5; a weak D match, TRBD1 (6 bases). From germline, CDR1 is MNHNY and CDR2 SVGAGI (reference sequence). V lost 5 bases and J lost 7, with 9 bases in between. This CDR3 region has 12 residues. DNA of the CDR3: TGTGCCAGCAGTACAGGGTACCAGCCCCAGCATTTT. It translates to CASSTGYQPQHF.

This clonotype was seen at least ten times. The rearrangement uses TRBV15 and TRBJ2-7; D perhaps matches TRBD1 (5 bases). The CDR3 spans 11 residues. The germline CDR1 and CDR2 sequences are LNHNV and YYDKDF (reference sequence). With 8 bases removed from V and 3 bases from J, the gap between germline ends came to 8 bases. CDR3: CATSQGYEQYF. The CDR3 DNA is TGTGCCACCTCCCAGGGCTACGAGCAGTACTTC.

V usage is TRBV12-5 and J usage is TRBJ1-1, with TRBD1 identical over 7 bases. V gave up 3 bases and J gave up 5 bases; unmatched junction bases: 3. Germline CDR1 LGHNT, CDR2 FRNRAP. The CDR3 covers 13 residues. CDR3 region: CASGFRGGTEAFF. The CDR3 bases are TGTGCTAGTGGTTTCAGGGGGGGTACTGAAGCTTTCTTT.

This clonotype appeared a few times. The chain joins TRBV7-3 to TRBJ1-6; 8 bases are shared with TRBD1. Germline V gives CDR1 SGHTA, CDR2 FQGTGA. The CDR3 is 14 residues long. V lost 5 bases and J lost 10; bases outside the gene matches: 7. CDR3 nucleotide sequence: TGTGCCAGCAGCATACAGGGGGATGGATCACCCCTCCACTTT. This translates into CASSIQGDGSPLHF.

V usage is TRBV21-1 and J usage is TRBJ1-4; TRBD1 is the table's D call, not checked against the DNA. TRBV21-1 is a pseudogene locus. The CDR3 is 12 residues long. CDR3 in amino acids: CASTRGDEKLFF. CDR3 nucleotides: TGTGCCAGCACGAGAGGGGATGAAAAACTGTTTTTT.

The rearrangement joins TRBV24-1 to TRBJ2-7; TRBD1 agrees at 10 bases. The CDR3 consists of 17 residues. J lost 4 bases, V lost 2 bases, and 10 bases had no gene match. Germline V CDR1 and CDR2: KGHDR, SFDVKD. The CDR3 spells CATSDSGTGDVAYEQYV. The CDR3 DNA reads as TGTGCCACCAGTGATTCTGGGACAGGGGACGTCGCGTACGAGCAGTACGTC.

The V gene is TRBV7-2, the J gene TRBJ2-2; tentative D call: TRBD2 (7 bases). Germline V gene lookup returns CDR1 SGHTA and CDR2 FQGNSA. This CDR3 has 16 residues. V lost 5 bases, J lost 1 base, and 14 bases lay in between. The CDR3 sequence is CASSRRGAVNTGELFF. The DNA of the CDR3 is TGTGCCAGCAGCCGTCGGGGGGCGGTGAACACCGGGGAGCTGTTTTTT.

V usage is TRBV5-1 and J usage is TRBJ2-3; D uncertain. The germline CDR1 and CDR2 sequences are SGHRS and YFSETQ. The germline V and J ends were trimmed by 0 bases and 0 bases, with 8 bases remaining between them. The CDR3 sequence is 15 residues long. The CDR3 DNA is TGCGCCAGCAGCTTGGGACCCCCTAGCACAGATACGCAGTATTTT. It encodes CASSLGPPSTDTQYF.

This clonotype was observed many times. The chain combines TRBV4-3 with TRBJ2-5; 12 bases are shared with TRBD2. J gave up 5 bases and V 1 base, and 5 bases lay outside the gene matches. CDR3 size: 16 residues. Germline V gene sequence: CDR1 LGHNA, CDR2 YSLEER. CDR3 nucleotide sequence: TGCGCCAGCAGCCAAGGCTGGACTAGCGGGGCGGAGACCCAGTACTTC. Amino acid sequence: CASSQGWTSGAETQYF.

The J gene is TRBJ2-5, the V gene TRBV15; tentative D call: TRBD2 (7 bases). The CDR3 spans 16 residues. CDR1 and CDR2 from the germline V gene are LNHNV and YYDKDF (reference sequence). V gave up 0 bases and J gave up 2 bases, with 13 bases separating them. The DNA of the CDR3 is TGTGCCACCAGCAGAGATAGGGGGGGGGCACAAGAGACCCAGTACTTC. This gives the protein CATSRDRGGAQETQYF.

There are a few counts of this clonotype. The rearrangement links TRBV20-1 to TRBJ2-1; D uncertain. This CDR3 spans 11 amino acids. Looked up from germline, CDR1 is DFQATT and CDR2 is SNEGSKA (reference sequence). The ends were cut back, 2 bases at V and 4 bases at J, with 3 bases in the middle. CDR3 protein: CSARRYNEQFF. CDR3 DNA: TGCAGTGCTAGAAGATACAATGAGCAGTTCTTC.

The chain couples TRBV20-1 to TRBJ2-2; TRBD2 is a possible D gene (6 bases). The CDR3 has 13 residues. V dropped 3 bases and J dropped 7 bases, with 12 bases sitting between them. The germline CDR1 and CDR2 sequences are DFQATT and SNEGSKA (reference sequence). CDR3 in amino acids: CSARTGDDGELFF. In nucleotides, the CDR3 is TGCAGTGCTAGGACGGGGGATGACGGGGAGCTGTTTTTT.